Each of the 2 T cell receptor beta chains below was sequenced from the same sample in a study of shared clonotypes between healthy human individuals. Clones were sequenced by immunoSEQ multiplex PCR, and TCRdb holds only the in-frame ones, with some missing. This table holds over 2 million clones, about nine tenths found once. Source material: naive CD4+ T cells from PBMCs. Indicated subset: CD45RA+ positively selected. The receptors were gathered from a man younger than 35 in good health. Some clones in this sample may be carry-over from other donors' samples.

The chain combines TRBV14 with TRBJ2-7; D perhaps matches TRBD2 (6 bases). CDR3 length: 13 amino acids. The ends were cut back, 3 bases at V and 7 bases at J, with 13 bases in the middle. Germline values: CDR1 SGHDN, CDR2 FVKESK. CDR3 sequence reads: CASSHFGSGEQYF. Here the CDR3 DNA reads TGTGCCAGCAGCCATTTCGGGAGTGGAGAGCAGTACTTC.

The CDR3 reads CASNRRGGEAFF. The CDR3 DNA reads TGTGCCAGCAACCGTCGGGGCGGGGAAGCTTTCTTT. V gene TRBV5-6 combines with J gene TRBJ1-1, with D perhaps TRBD1 (5 bases). Trimming pared 6 bases from V and 8 bases from J, leaving 14 bases between. Germline CDR1 is SGHDT and CDR2 is YYEEEE. The CDR3 spans 12 residues.